These 16 T cell receptor beta chains originate from one sample sequenced in a study of sequential checkpoint blockade in melanoma. The treatment was: randomized to nivolumab then ipilimumab (arm A) or the reverse (arm B). Profiled with immunoSEQ multiplex PCR; TCRdb holds only in-frame clones, not every one. The table has a few thousand clones, just under 40% seen once; the top ten hold around 9%. The specimen was tumor tissue (inferred from file names), collected from a patient given nivolumab and ipilimumab in sequence. These receptors all come from a human donor with melanoma.

This clone was picked up a small number of times. V gene TRBV6-8 combines with J gene TRBJ1-2, with 8 bases matching TRBD1. J was trimmed by 3 bases and V by 3 bases; bases with no gene match: 6. Per the germline V gene, CDR1 is MNHGY and CDR2 is SAAAGT. The CDR3 spans 15 residues. In DNA, the CDR3 is TGTGCCAGCAGTTATTCGCAGGGGGCTCACTATGGCTACACCTTC. Encoded protein: CASSYSQGAHYGYTF.

The rearrangement links TRBV10-2 to TRBJ2-7; D is unclear. Germline CDR1 WSHSY, CDR2 SAAADI. Trimming took 6 bases from V and 1 from J, leaving 16 bases between them. This CDR3 is built from 15 residues. The CDR3 here is CASRDLAIFSYEQYF. The CDR3 region has the DNA TGCGCCAGCAGGGACCTCGCCATCTTTTCCTACGAGCAGTACTTC.

The gene calls are TRBV7-6 and TRBJ2-2, with 7 bases fitting TRBD1. Germline values: CDR1 SGHVS, CDR2 FNYEAQ. CDR3 length: 15 residues. With 4 bases clipped from V and 3 bases from J, the junction kept 5 bases outside the gene matches. CDR3 region: CASSSGTVYTGELFF. CDR3 in DNA: TGTGCCAGCAGCTCCGGGACAGTTTACACCGGGGAGCTGTTTTTT.

Remarks on this clone: With only one base between it and a far larger clone, this is likely a read error. CDR3: CASSSTGGTEAFF. Written as DNA, the CDR3 is TGCGCCAGCAGTTCTACAGGAGGCACTGAAGCTTTCTTT. The chain carries TRBV10-1 and TRBJ1-1, with a weak D call TRBD1 (5 bases). The V gene lost 5 bases and the J gene lost 4 bases, with 11 bases spanning the gap. The CDR3 is 13 amino acids. Germline loops: CDR1 WNHNN, CDR2 SYGVQD (reference sequence).

The table lists this clone with a count of one. V gene TRBV19 combines with J gene TRBJ1-2; 7 nucleotides line up with TRBD1. CDR1 is LNHDA, CDR2 SQIVND, per germline (reference sequence). The ends lost 6 bases at V and 2 bases at J; junction bases unmatched: 6. The CDR3 runs to 14 residues. CDR3 region: CASRSTGTNYGYTF. CDR3 coding DNA: TGTGCCAGTAGATCGACAGGGACAAACTATGGCTACACCTTC.

V and J are TRBV6-8 and TRBJ2-2; D is tentatively TRBD1 or TRBD2 (6 bases each). CDR1 and CDR2 (germline): MNHGY, SAAAGT. The CDR3 loop spans 14 amino acids. The V end was cut by 1 base, the J end by 6 bases, with 9 bases between. Here the CDR3 DNA reads TGTGCCAGCAGTTACTGGGGGGCTGCCGGGGAGCTGTTTTTT. Its protein product is CASSYWGAAGELFF.

This clone was seen only once. This chain joins TRBV19 and TRBJ2-3; 7 bases align to TRBD2. Germline-derived CDR1 and CDR2 are LNHDA and SQIVND (reference sequence). The CDR3 is made up of 16 amino acids. V dropped 5 bases and J dropped 3; count of bases not matched to a gene: 11. The CDR3 coding sequence is TGTGCCAGTAGTGGCGAAGGAGCGGGACTTACAGATACGCAGTATTTT. The encoded protein is CASSGEGAGLTDTQYF.

The chain joins TRBV6-8 to TRBJ1-5; D gene uncertain. V lost 0 bases and J lost 6, with 6 bases in between. The CDR3 extends over 13 amino acids. Germline V CDR1 and CDR2: MNHGY, SAAAGT. CDR3 nucleotide sequence: TGTGCCAGCAGTTACTCTGTGACTCAGCCCCAGCATTTT. Translating it yields CASSYSVTQPQHF.

This clone was detected a few times. V gene TRBV29-1 combines with J gene TRBJ2-2; 9 bases are shared with TRBD2. V lost 1 base, J lost 5 bases, and 8 bases stayed unmatched. The CDR3 totals 16 residues. CDR1 and CDR2 from the germline V gene are SQVTM and ANQGSEA. This CDR3 reads CSVEGIAGEGTGELFF. CDR3 DNA: TGCAGCGTTGAAGGCATAGCGGGAGAGGGTACCGGGGAGCTGTTTTTT.

The sample holds one count of this clone. The rearrangement joins TRBV12-5 to TRBJ2-3, with D unclear. CDR1 LGHNT and CDR2 FRNRAP come from the germline V gene. CDR3 length equals 11 residues. Between the trimmed V and J ends, which lost 3 bases and 5 bases, there was a span of 3 bases. The CDR3 nucleotides read TGTGCTAGTGGTTTAGAAGATACGCAGTATTTT. Translated, it gives CASGLEDTQYF.

V gene TRBV5-1 combines with J gene TRBJ2-5; 12 nucleotides align to TRBD2. CDR1 is SGHRS, CDR2 YFSETQ, per germline. This CDR3 has 16 amino acids. With V trimmed by 0 bases and J by 6 bases, 6 bases remained unmatched. The CDR3 is CASSLAGTSGSQTQYF. The CDR3 DNA is TGCGCCAGCAGCTTGGCCGGGACTAGCGGGTCACAGACCCAGTACTTC. The whole variable domain, filled in from reference TRBV5-1 and TRBJ2-5, reads KAGVTQTPRYLIKTRGQQVTLSCSPISGHRSVSWYQQTPGQGLQFLFEYFSETQRNKGNFPGRFSGRQFSNSRSEMNVSTLELGDSALYLCASSLAGTSGSQTQYFGPGTRLLVL.

The V call is TRBV19, the J call TRBJ2-1, with 11 nucleotides matching TRBD2. The CDR3 sequence is 19 residues long. CDR1 and CDR2 (germline): LNHDA, SQIVND (reference sequence). V gave up 6 bases and J gave up 7 bases; unmatched junction bases: 20. DNA for the CDR3: TGTGCCAGTAGAAGAATAGCGGGAGGGCATCTCCGCGAGAGGAATGAGCAGTTCTTC. Translation: CASRRIAGGHLRERNEQFF.

The chain carries TRBV5-1 and TRBJ2-5; 7 bases map to TRBD2. Germline V gives CDR1 SGHRS, CDR2 YFSETQ. This CDR3 has 14 residues. V lost 2 bases and J lost 2; bases outside the gene matches: 3. The CDR3 sequence: CASSLAGTQETQYF. In DNA form, the CDR3 reads TGCGCCAGCAGCTTAGCGGGAACACAAGAGACCCAGTACTTC.

CDR3 residues: CASSLPIRGGSSGNTIYF. The CDR3 DNA is TGTGCCAGTAGCCTCCCTATAAGAGGGGGCTCCTCTGGAAACACCATATATTTT. The rearrangement joins TRBV19 to TRBJ1-3; 7 nucleotides match TRBD1. The germline CDR1 and CDR2 sequences are LNHDA and SQIVND (reference sequence). Trimming removed 6 bases from V and 0 bases from J; junction bases left unmatched: 14. The CDR3 sequence is 18 residues long. Supplemented by reference TRBV19 and TRBJ1-3, the full variable domain reads DGGITQSPKYLFRKEGQNVTLSCEQNLNHDAMYWYRQDPGQGLRLIYYSQIVNDFQKGDIAEGYSVSREKKESFPLTVTSAQKNPTAFYLCASSLPIRGGSSGNTIYFGEGSWLTVV.

This clone is medium-sized (0.01 to 0.1%). This chain links TRBV6-8 with TRBJ1-1; the D gene is possibly TRBD1 (6 bases). Germline V gene lookup returns CDR1 MNHGY and CDR2 SAAAGT. The CDR3 covers 14 residues. The V gene lost 1 base and the J gene lost 4 bases, with 10 bases spanning the gap. CDR3 nucleotide sequence: TGTGCCAGCAGTTACTTTCAGGGGTCCACTGAAGCTTTCTTT. Protein sequence: CASSYFQGSTEAFF.

The V gene is TRBV6-8, the J gene TRBJ1-1, with D perhaps matching TRBD1 (6 bases). This CDR3 has 12 residues. Between the trimmed V and J ends, which lost 6 bases and 8 bases, there was a span of 13 bases. CDR1 and CDR2 (germline): MNHGY, SAAAGT. The CDR3 DNA reads TGTGCCAGCAGCTCATTGGGGGGCGAAGCTTTCTTT. This gives the protein CASSSLGGEAFF.